Below, 8 T cell receptor beta chains from the same sample are listed, as sequenced in a study of blood T cell repertoires in COVID-19 (dated by TCRdb to 2019 to 2021). The library was built by means of the immunoSEQ multiplex PCR assay. TCRdb obtained this table from immuneACCESS and retained in-frame rearrangements with V and J assigned. These tables miss some clones; where compared with another copy, unresolved V genes account for less than half of the shortfall, and the remainder is unexplained. The sample has 180,000 or so clones on record, roughly nine tenths of them singletons. The ten largest clones add up to about a tenth of the sample. The specimen sequenced was peripheral blood. The receptors derive from a woman aged 60-75 years with COVID-19, enrolled during active disease.

The J gene is TRBJ2-7, the V gene TRBV7-2, with 11 nucleotides matching TRBD2. CDR3 size: 15 residues. The germline gives CDR1 SGHTA, CDR2 FQGNSA. After removal of 5 bases from V and 5 bases from J, the junction contained 8 bases not matched to a gene. The CDR3 spells CASSPDLAGGNEQYF. In DNA, the CDR3 is TGTGCCAGCAGCCCGGATTTAGCGGGAGGGAACGAGCAGTACTTC.

The chain's CDR3 is CSARVGETQYF. CDR3 bases: TGCAGTGCCAGGGTGGGGGAGACCCAGTACTTC. This sequence joins TRBV20-1 and TRBJ2-5; D is possibly TRBD1 (5 bases). The CDR3 contains 11 residues. V was shortened by 6 bases and J by 5 bases, with 10 bases between the two germline ends. Per germline, CDR1 DFQATT and CDR2 SNEGSKA (reference sequence).

The chain recombines TRBV19 with TRBJ1-1; 9 bases are shared with TRBD1. The CDR3 extends over 19 amino acids. The V segment lost 5 bases and the J segment 4 bases; nucleotides outside the gene matches: 20. Looked up from germline, CDR1 is LNHDA and CDR2 is SQIVND (reference sequence). The CDR3 spells CASSSPSGQGHVVGTEAFF. DNA for the CDR3: TGTGCCAGTAGTTCCCCCAGCGGACAGGGGCATGTAGTAGGCACTGAAGCTTTCTTT.

The chain has TRBV14 and TRBJ2-7, with 8 bases fitting TRBD2. There are 17 residues in the CDR3. Germline trimming cut 0 bases from V and 6 bases from J; bases unmatched to any gene: 13. The V gene's germline CDR1 is SGHDN and CDR2 FVKESK. CDR3 amino acids: CASSQDLGRPSGSEQYF. The CDR3, as DNA: TGTGCCAGCAGCCAAGATCTGGGGAGGCCTAGCGGGTCCGAGCAGTACTTC.

The chain uses TRBV7-8 and TRBJ2-7; 10 bases line up with TRBD2. This CDR3 is 16 amino acids long. Germline lookup yields CDR1 SGHVS and CDR2 FQNEAQ. J gave up 4 bases and V 1 base, and 7 bases lay outside the gene matches. In nucleotides, the CDR3 is TGTGCCAGCAGCTTAGGGGCTAGCGGGAGAGGTTACGAGCAGTACTTC. This codes for CASSLGASGRGYEQYF.

The table lists this clone with a few counts. The chain joins TRBV29-1 to TRBJ2-7; TRBD1 is a possible D gene (5 bases). Germline CDR1 reads SQVTM; CDR2 reads ANQGSEA. The CDR3 contains 12 residues. Trimming left V 2 bases short and J 2 bases short, with 7 bases between. CDR3: CSVELGPYEQYF. CDR3 sequence (DNA): TGCAGCGTTGAACTGGGGCCCTACGAGCAGTACTTC.

The J gene is TRBJ2-1, the V gene TRBV3-1 (or the pseudogene TRBV3-2); a possible D gene is TRBD1 (5 bases). Germline values: CDR1 LGHDT, CDR2 YNNKEL (reference sequence). V lost 4 bases, J lost 8 bases, and 12 bases lay in between. CDR3 length: 13 residues. CDR3 nucleotides: TGTGCCAGCAGCCGGGGCAGCGATTATGAGCAGTTCTTC. Translation: CASSRGSDYEQFF.

J is TRBJ1-4 and V is TRBV19; D remains ambiguous. CDR1 is LNHDA, CDR2 SQIVND, per germline (reference sequence). V dropped 0 bases and J dropped 8 bases, with 13 bases sitting between them. The CDR3 extends over 15 amino acids. CDR3: CASSIEDLAGEKLFF. CDR3 nucleotides: TGTGCCAGTAGTATAGAGGACCTAGCGGGCGAAAAACTGTTTTTT.